This T cell receptor beta chain originates from a study of brain T cells in children with intractable seizures (dated by TCRdb to about 2021). About the study as a whole: Resected brain tissue from 45 to 60 pediatric epilepsy surgery cases was first screened for immune gene transcripts using a NanoString immunology panel. Of the approximately twelve selected surgery cases, pre-surgery blood was also sequenced for eight, so four had brain tissue only.

As for this clone: It lacks a known antigen. No base quality values were provided; no much bigger clone lies one nucleotide off.

The germline V gene (reference sequence) supplies CDR1 LGHDT and CDR2 YNNKEL. V sheds 7 bases and J sheds 4 bases, leaving 13 bases between their ends. Counted from cysteine to phenylalanine, this CDR3 has 13 amino acids. Of the read, only the CDR3 DNA is kept; its 39 bases are in frame from base 1. Study-wide findings and limitations: Viral specificity was inferred solely from CDR3 sequence similarity, and the HCMV serostatus of the patients was not known. Sequencing depth differed between pre- and post-surgery blood, so clones missing from the pre-surgery sample may reflect undersampling.

The immunoSEQ assay was used to generate TCR beta chain sequences from genomic DNA. In the paper's pipeline: Any CDR3 sequence that did not begin with the conserved framework cysteine at position 104 was removed by hand. To get clonality, the normalized Shannon's Diversity Index was subtracted from one, giving values from 0 (maximal diversity) to 1 (oligoclonal). To check whether a given CDR3 had different frequencies in two samples, for example brain versus blood, chi-squared comparison-of-proportions tests were used. Public clonotypes were identified by searching immuneACCESS, and similarity to known antiviral clonotypes was assessed with the VDJdb browser. TCRdb took over this immuneACCESS table, retaining in-frame rearrangements with V and J assigned. Such tables are incomplete; in checked studies, under half of the missing clones stem from an unresolved V gene, and the remainder is unexplained. V and J calls and clone size are those listed in that table; D and trimming were worked out from the DNA. The sample table records around 340,000 clones; roughly 92% of these occur just once. Clones ranked in the top ten supply roughly 5.8% of the sample.

The time point label here, explained by the study, means: blood from clinic visit 5 months post-surgery; TSC patient then seizure free. The surgery cases that showed the highest brain T cell transcript signatures were chosen for TCR beta chain sequencing of brain tissue, and of blood when it was available. Before surgery, patients had received at least one anti-epileptic drug. TCR-sequenced patients were children with drug-resistant epilepsy due to tuberous sclerosis complex, focal cortical dysplasia, Rasmussen encephalitis or hemimegalencephaly. Bulk genomic DNA was isolated from unsorted brain tissue and whole blood using the Monarch genomic DNA purification kit.

Sample: peripheral blood, taken about 5 months after surgery. This receptor was identified in a boy under three years old with tuberous sclerosis and intractable seizures. Rearrangement joined TRBV3-1 (or the pseudogene TRBV3-2) to TRBJ2-5; the D element could tentatively be TRBD1 or TRBD2, as 5 bases agree for each. In nucleotide form, the sequence is TGTGCCAGCACTAAGAGGGGTGGAGAGACCCAGTACTTC. Translated, this gives CASTKRGGETQYF.